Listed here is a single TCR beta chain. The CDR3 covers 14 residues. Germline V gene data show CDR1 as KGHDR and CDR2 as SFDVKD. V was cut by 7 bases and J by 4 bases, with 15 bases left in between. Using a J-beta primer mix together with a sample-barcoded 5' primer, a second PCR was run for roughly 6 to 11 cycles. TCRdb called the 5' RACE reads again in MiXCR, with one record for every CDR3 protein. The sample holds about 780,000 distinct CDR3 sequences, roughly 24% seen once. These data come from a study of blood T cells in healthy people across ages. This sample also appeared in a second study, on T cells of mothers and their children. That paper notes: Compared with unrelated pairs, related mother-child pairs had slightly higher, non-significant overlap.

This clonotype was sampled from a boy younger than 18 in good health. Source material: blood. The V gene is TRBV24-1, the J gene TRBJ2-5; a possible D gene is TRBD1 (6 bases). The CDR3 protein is CATRTPTGLETQYF. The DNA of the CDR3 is TGTGCCACCAGGACACCAACAGGGTTAGAGACCCAGTACTTC.